The TCR beta chain under discussion was sequenced for a study of control samples from healthy donors and cancer patients. The protocol was immunoSEQ multiplex PCR, while the TCRdb copy is restricted to in-frame clones and leaves out a portion. Among 120,000 or so clones listed, 85% to 95% were seen once. This receptor was obtained from a man older than 75 with head and neck cancer. The sequenced sample was PBMCs.

The CDR3 coding sequence is TGTGCCAGCTCACCAGGGGGCATCGGGAAATTCGCCTACAATGAGCAGTTCTTC. It is translated as CASSPGGIGKFAYNEQFF. J is TRBJ2-1 and V is TRBV18; D is perhaps TRBD1 (6 bases). This CDR3 has 18 residues. Trimming cost V 2 bases and J 2 bases, with 19 bases left between them. Germline assignment: CDR1 KGHSH and CDR2 LQKENI.